This note documents a single TCR beta chain sequence. Its antigen remains unidentified. The data belong to a study of T-cell memory formation after mild COVID-19. Looking at the study overall: In these data, TCR clusters were largely donor specific.

A 5'RACE reaction primed in the constant segment made cDNA libraries of TCR alpha and TCR beta, and these carried sample barcodes and UMIs. TCRdb independently ran MiXCR on the 5' RACE reads; one entry per CDR3 protein. The sample records 170,000 or so distinct CDR3 sequences, over 20% being singletons. V lost 0 bases and J 2 bases, leaving 15 bases between the germline ends. The CDR3 is 16 amino acids. CDR1 is SGDLS and CDR2 is YYNGEE in the germline V gene. Study results and caveats: Cross-reactive memory appears to have joined, as suggested by some responding clones showing up in pre-infection memory.

V is TRBV9 and J is TRBJ2-7; tentatively, D is TRBD2 (5 bases). The material sequenced was PBMCs or a T cell subset sorted from them (not recorded which). The TCR originated in an adult woman who had mild COVID-19 (a few samples of this study predate the infection). Cell type and time point are not known. The CDR3 reads CASSVEEDAATYEQYF. DNA of the CDR3: TGTGCCAGCAGCGTAGAGGAGGATGCCGCGACCTACGAGCAGTACTTC.